This TCR beta chain was retrieved from a study of PD-1 blockade in classical Hodgkin lymphoma. This CDR3 comprises 17 residues. After removal of 4 bases from V and 5 bases from J, the junction contained 13 bases not matched to a gene. Germline V lookup: CDR1 SGHRS, CDR2 YFSETQ. Method: immunoSEQ multiplex PCR; TCRdb's copy keeps in-frame clones and lacks some. The profile shows approximately 27,000 clones, 80% to 90% of them singletons. The time point denotes: newly diagnosed, previously untreated cHL patient sample. From thawed PBMCs, CD4+ T cells were purified using magnetic negative selection. Sequencing was performed on CD4+ T cells from blood. This TCR was sampled from a human donor with classical Hodgkin lymphoma. V is TRBV5-1 and J is TRBJ2-3; TRBD2 aligns across 10 bases. The DNA for the CDR3 is TGCGCCAGCAGCCCCGCTAGCGGGAGTAGGGTGAGAGATACGCAGTATTTT. Translated: CASSPASGSRVRDTQYF.